These T cell receptor beta chains were read from a single sample in a study of cytomegalovirus exposure and HLA in healthy donors. Some clones are missing from TCRdb's copy, which holds only in-frame ones; the method was immunoSEQ multiplex PCR. The data contain 150,000 to 200,000 clones, approximately 81% of them singletons. The sequencing sample was made of PBMCs. Receptors were obtained from a man in his fifties in good health and CMV-seropositive. Each CDR3 is given with its conserved first and last residue. A D gene is named only where the DNA matches it firmly. A clone size is listed for some rows: how often the clone was seen (once, few, many), or a class if it is expanded.

-	-	TRBJ1-1	TRBV5-1	CASSLTGTEAFF	TGCGCCAGCAGCCTCACAGGGACTGAAGCTTTCTTT
-	-	TRBJ1-5	TRBV6-1	CASSEARGPQPQHF	TGTGCCAGCAGTGAAGCGCGGGGGCCTCAGCCCCAGCATTTT
-	once	TRBJ1-5	TRBV2	CASSEGFGKRDF	TGTGCCAGCAGTGAGGGATTTGGGAAGCGGGATTTT
-	-	TRBJ1-2	TRBV18	CASSPPWAFNYGYTF	TGTGCCAGCTCACCACCGTGGGCGTTCAACTATGGCTACACCTTC
TRBD1	-	TRBJ2-2	TRBV6-6	CASKATGGTGELFF	TGTGCCAGCAAGGCAACAGGGGGCACCGGGGAGCTGTTTTTT
TRBD2	-	TRBJ2-7	TRBV4-3	CASSQGLADRGEQYF	TGCGCCAGCAGCCAAGGACTAGCGGATAGGGGGGAGCAGTACTTC
-	-	TRBJ2-3	TRBV7-3	CASSPRITDTQYF	TGTGCCAGCAGCCCTAGGATCACAGATACGCAGTATTTT
-	-	TRBJ2-6	TRBV5-5	CASNRGWVSGANVLTF	TGTGCCAGCAACCGCGGCTGGGTCTCTGGGGCCAACGTCCTGACTTTC
-	-	TRBJ2-7	TRBV4-2	CASSQAVGPSYEQYF	TGTGCCAGCAGCCAAGCGGTGGGGCCCTCCTACGAGCAGTACTTC
-	-	TRBJ2-3	TRBV5-1	CASSVPILAGYTDTQYF	TGCGCCAGCAGCGTACCCATACTAGCCGGCTACACAGATACGCAGTATTTT
-	-	TRBJ1-2	TRBV5-1	CASSLASGDGYTF	TGCGCCAGCAGCTTGGCCTCAGGGGATGGCTACACCTTC
-	-	TRBJ2-3	TRBV9	CASSVSGRTDTQYF	TGTGCCAGCAGCGTATCTGGGCGCACAGATACGCAGTATTTT
-	once	TRBJ1-2	TRBV6-5	CASSYSIKGKDGYTF	TGTGCCAGCAGTTACTCGATAAAGGGGAAGGATGGCTACACCTTC
-	-	TRBJ2-1	TRBV28	CASSLGFRDFQFF	TGTGCCAGCAGTTTAGGGTTCCGGGACTTCCAGTTCTTC
-	-	TRBJ1-1	TRBV12-2	CASRFGLGGSGTEAFF	TGTGCAAGTCGCTTTGGGTTGGGGGGGTCGGGGACTGAAGCTTTCTTT
-	few	TRBJ1-5	TRBV2	CASRKTREEGQPQHF	TGTGCCAGCAGAAAAACCAGGGAAGAAGGTCAGCCCCAGCATTTT
TRBD1	few	TRBJ1-1	TRBV6-5	CASRADRGNTEAFF	TGTGCCAGCAGGGCAGACAGGGGGAACACTGAAGCTTTCTTT
-	-	TRBJ2-3	TRBV20-1	CSVPEVDTQYF	TGCAGTGTCCCGGAGGTAGATACGCAGTATTTT
TRBD2	-	TRBJ2-1	TRBV5-6	CASSLIRLAGHNEQFF	TGTGCCAGCAGCTTGATTCGGCTAGCGGGCCACAATGAGCAGTTCTTC
-	-	TRBJ1-3	TRBV6-6	CASSYSGSPGNTIYF	TGTGCCAGCAGTTACTCAGGGAGCCCTGGAAACACCATATATTTT
TRBD1	-	TRBJ1-6	TRBV6-5	CASRPGQGLPPLHF	TGTGCCAGCAGACCGGGACAGGGCCTTCCTCCCCTCCACTTT
TRBD1	-	TRBJ2-1	TRBV4-1	CASSQDGGQGYYNEQFF	TGCGCCAGCAGCCAAGATGGGGGACAGGGTTACTACAATGAGCAGTTCTTC
TRBD1	-	TRBJ1-4	TRBV5-5	CASSLETGTNEKLFF	TGTGCCAGCAGCTTGGAGACAGGGACTAATGAAAAACTGTTTTTT
TRBD2	-	TRBJ2-4	TRBV7-6	CASSPQVGGGNIQYF	TGTGCCAGCAGCCCTCAAGTCGGGGGGGGGAACATTCAGTACTTC
-	-	TRBJ1-2	TRBV7-2	CASSLQPYYGYTF	TGTGCCAGCAGCCTACAGCCCTACTATGGCTACACCTTC
-	-	TRBJ2-7	TRBV5-1	CASRWGLPGSYEQYF	TGCGCCAGCAGATGGGGACTTCCCGGTTCCTACGAGCAGTACTTC
-	-	TRBJ2-2	TRBV7-6	CASSLIDFTGELFF	TGTGCCAGCAGCTTAATCGACTTCACCGGGGAGCTGTTTTTT
TRBD1	-	TRBJ2-5	TRBV7-2	CASRDRDKETQYF	TGTGCCAGCAGGGACAGGGATAAGGAGACCCAGTACTTC
-	few	TRBJ1-5	TRBV2	CASSEGGSGNQPQHF	TGTGCCAGCAGTGAGGGGGGGTCCGGCAATCAGCCCCAGCATTTT
-	-	TRBJ2-6	TRBV6-1	CASSEVNWASPHVLTF	TGTGCCAGCAGTGAAGTCAATTGGGCAAGCCCTCACGTCCTGACTTTC
TRBD1	-	TRBJ1-4	TRBV19	CASTPATGREKLFF	TGTGCCAGTACCCCCGCGACAGGGAGGGAAAAACTGTTTTTT
TRBD1	-	TRBJ2-2	TRBV5-6	CASSLAWQGAAGELFF	TGTGCCAGCAGCTTGGCTTGGCAGGGGGCCGCCGGGGAGCTGTTTTTT
-	-	TRBJ2-7	TRBV9	CASSVATQGYEQYF	TGTGCCAGCAGCGTGGCTACTCAGGGCTACGAGCAGTACTTC
-	few	TRBJ1-6	TRBV30	CACNLRGSSPLHF	TGTGCCTGTAATCTCAGGGGAAGCTCACCCCTCCACTTT
-	-	TRBJ1-2	TRBV28	CASSPPGQNYGYTF	TGTGCCAGCAGTCCCCCCGGACAGAACTATGGCTACACCTTC
TRBD1	-	TRBJ2-7	TRBV11-2	CASSPGQGRGYEQYF	TGTGCCAGCAGCCCCGGACAGGGGAGAGGGTACGAGCAGTACTTC
-	-	TRBJ1-1	TRBV19	CASSLRRDGRGTEAFF	TGTGCCAGTAGCCTACGGCGGGACGGCCGTGGCACTGAAGCTTTCTTT
TRBD2	-	TRBJ2-3	TRBV6-1	CASSEAGGRDTQYF	TGTGCCAGCAGTGAAGCGGGGGGGAGGGATACGCAGTATTTT
-	-	TRBJ1-5	TRBV2	CASSPEAGDQPQHF	TGTGCCAGCAGTCCTGAGGCAGGGGACCAGCCCCAGCATTTT
TRBD1	-	TRBJ2-7	TRBV19	CASSIDSGTGDYEQYF	TGTGCCAGTAGTATAGACTCCGGGACAGGTGACTACGAGCAGTACTTC
-	-	TRBJ2-7	TRBV2	CASMLTYEQYF	TGTGCCAGCATGCTAACCTACGAGCAGTACTTC
TRBD1	-	TRBJ1-2	TRBV2	CASRNPQDRKGYTF	TGTGCCAGCAGGAACCCCCAGGACAGGAAAGGCTACACCTTC
TRBD1	-	TRBJ2-3	TRBV14	CASSQDLTGGDTQYF	TGTGCCAGCAGCCAAGATCTTACAGGGGGAGATACGCAGTATTTT
-	-	TRBJ1-5	TRBV28	CAGNRRGYSNQPQHF	TGTGCCGGCAATCGTCGGGGGTATAGCAATCAGCCCCAGCATTTT
-	few	TRBJ2-3	TRBV10-1	CASGERDTQYF	TGCGCCAGCGGGGAGAGGGATACGCAGTATTTT
-	-	TRBJ1-1	TRBV5-6	CASSQEKGVGTEAFF	TGTGCCAGCAGCCAGGAAAAGGGGGTAGGCACTGAAGCTTTCTTT